This T cell receptor beta chain was obtained from a study of T cells after yellow fever vaccination. Study results and caveats: CD4 and CD8 compartments shared a small share of clonotypes. Primary-vaccination clones mostly resurfaced post-booster (about 95% CD4, approximately 90% CD8).

A process of 5'RACE template switching, which added a universal primer site and UMIs, was used to make TCR cDNA. MiXCR, run by TCRdb on the 5' RACE reads, gives a single entry per CDR3 protein. This sample has 300,000 or so distinct CDR3 sequences, with 13% found just once. This clonotype appeared a few times. Antigen specificity is unknown. Here the sequenced sample was CD4+ T cells sorted from PBMCs, taken 45 days after the yellow fever booster vaccination. This TCR derives from a man younger than 45 who received the YFV17D yellow fever vaccine.

In DNA, the CDR3 is TGTGCCAGCAGCACGTGGACAGGGGGCACACAAGAGACCCAGTACTTC. The encoded protein is CASSTWTGGTQETQYF. V gene TRBV11-2 combines with J gene TRBJ2-5; 11 bases are a match to TRBD1. J lost 2 bases, V lost 5 bases, and 7 bases had no gene match. Germline V lookup: CDR1 SGHAT, CDR2 FQNNGV. The CDR3 sequence is 16 residues long.